This TCR beta chain came from a study of quantifying T cell responses using KT2 cells. Study context: Reverse transcription used primers in the TCR alpha and beta constant regions.

The CDR3 consists of 16 residues. Trimming removed 5 bases at V and 5 bases at J, with 19 bases between. Germline V gene sequence: CDR1 SEHNR, CDR2 FQNEAQ (reference sequence). This clonotype was picked up many times. Its antigen is unknown. Each cDNA got a UMI-containing oligo ligated at its 3' end. The first PCR ran 4 to 5 cycles with an equimolar RC1.1 and RC1.2 beta primer mix. TCRdb itself ran the UMI-ligation and nested PCR reads through MiXCR, one entry per CDR3 protein. The sample shows some 50,000 distinct CDR3 sequences, around 10% of them seen only once. Unfractionated PBMC were spiked with known numbers of KT2 clone cells. Fixed numbers of PBMC received varying amounts of KT2 cells. Study conclusions and caveats: The number of KT2 alpha and beta sequences was a linear function of input KT2 cells.

The gene calls are TRBV7-9 and TRBJ2-1; D might be TRBD2 (5 bases). The material sequenced was PBMCs spiked with cells of the T cell clone KT2. This TCR was sampled from a human donor. The CDR3 DNA reads as TGTGCCAGCAGCATCCGGCGGGCGTTTACGGACAATGAGCAGTTCTTC. Translated, it gives CASSIRRAFTDNEQFF.